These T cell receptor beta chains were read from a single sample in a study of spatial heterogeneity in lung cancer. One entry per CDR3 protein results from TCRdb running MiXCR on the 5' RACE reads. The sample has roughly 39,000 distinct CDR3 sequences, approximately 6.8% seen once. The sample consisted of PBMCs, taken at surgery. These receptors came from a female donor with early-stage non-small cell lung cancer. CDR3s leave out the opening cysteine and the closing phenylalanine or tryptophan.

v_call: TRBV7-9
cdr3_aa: ASSSRTSPSSYNEQF

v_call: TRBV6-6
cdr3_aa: ASSSGLAGALAENIQY

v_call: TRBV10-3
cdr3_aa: AIGAKEGYNSPLH

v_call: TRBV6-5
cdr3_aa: ASRRQGTGVGVDQPQH

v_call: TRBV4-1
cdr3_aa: ASSQRHLDQPQH

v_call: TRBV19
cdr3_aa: ASSGLAGAEDTQY

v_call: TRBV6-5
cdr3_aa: ASSYIGQGVFTEAF

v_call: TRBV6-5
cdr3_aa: ASSYPGQGYEQY

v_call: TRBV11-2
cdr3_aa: ASSLSLRDRGTDTQY

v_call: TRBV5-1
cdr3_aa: ASREQGATTEAF

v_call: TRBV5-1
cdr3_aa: ASSFPMGQGVHEQY

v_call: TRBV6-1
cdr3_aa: ASRGPGQGTREKLF

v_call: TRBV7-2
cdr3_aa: ASSSQGYNTGELF

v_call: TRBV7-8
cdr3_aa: ASSFITGGPRETQY

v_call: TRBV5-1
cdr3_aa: ASSLGDYEQY

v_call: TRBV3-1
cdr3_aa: ASSQDYRGGYT

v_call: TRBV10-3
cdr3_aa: AISNRPPGEQF

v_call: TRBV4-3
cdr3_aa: VSSRTDRAINEKLF

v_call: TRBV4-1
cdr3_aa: ASSQFLAAPSYEQY

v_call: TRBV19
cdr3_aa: ATSGNWGILAKNIQY

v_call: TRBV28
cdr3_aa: ASVSYGANVLT

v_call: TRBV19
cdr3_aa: ASSTNSRQLINSPLH

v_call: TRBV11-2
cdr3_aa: ASRLRQGSYEQY

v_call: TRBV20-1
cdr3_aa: SGMWTGKGHEQY

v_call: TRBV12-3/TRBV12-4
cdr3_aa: ASTLTVPTDTQY

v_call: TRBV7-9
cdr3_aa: ASSLEQGVNYGYT